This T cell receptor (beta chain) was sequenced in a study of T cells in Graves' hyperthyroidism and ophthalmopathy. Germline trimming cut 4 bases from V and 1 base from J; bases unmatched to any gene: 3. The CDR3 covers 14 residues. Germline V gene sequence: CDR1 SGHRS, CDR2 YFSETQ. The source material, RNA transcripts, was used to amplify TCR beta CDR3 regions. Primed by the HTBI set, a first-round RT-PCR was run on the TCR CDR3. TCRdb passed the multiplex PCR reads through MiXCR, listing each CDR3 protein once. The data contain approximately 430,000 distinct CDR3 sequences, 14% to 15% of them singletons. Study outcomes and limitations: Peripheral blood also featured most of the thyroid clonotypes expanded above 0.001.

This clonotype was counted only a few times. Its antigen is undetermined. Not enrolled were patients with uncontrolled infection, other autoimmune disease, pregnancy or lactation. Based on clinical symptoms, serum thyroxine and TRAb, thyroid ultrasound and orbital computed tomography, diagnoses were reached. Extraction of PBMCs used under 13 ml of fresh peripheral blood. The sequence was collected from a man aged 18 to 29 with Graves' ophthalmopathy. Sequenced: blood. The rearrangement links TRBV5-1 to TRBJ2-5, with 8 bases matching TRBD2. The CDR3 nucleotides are TGCGCCAGCAGCCCCGGGACTAGCCAAGAGACCCAGTACTTC. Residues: CASSPGTSQETQYF.